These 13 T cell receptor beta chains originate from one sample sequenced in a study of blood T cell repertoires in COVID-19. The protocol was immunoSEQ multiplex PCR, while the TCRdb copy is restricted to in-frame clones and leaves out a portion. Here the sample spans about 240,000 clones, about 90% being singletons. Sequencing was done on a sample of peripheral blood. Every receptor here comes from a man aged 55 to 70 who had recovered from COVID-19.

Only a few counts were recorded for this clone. The chain's CDR3 is CASTGQATGELFF. In DNA form, the CDR3 reads TGTGCCAGCACTGGTCAGGCAACCGGGGAGCTGTTTTTT. J is TRBJ2-2 and V is TRBV27, with no clear D. Germline-derived CDR1 and CDR2 are MNHEY and SMNVEV (reference sequence). Trimming cost V 7 bases and J 5 bases, with 11 bases left between them. The CDR3 runs 13 residues.

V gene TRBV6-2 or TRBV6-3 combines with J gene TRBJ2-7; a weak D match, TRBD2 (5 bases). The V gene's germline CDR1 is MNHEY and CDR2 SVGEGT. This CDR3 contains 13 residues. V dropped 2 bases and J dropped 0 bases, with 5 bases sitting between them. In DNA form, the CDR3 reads TGTGCCAGCAGTTACGACTACTCCTACGAGCAGTACGTC. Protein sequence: CASSYDYSYEQYV.

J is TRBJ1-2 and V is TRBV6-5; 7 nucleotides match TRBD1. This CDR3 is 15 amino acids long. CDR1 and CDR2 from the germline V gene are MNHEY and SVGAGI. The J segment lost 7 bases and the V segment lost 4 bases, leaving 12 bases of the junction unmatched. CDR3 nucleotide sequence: TGTGCCAGCAGTTGGGGAGATGACAGGGCGGCTGGCTACACCTTC. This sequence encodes CASSWGDDRAAGYTF.

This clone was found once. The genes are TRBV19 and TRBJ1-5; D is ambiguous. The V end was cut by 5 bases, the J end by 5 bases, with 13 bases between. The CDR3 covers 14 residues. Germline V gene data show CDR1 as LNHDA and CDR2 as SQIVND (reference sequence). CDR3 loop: CASSFFGRDQPQHF. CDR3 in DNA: TGTGCCAGTAGTTTTTTTGGGAGGGATCAGCCCCAGCATTTT.

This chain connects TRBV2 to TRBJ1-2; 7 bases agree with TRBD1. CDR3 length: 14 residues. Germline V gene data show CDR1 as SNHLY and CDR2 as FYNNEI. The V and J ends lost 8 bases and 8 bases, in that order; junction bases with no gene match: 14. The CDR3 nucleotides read TGTGCCAGCTCCTACAATGACAGGGCTGGCGGCTACACCTTC. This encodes CASSYNDRAGGYTF.

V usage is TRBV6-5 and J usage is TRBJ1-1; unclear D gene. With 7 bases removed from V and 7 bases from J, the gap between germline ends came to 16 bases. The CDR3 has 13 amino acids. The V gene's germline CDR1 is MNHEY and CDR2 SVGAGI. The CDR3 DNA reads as TGTGCCAGCACCCTAAGCGACGGTGGTGAAGCTTTCTTT. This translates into CASTLSDGGEAFF.

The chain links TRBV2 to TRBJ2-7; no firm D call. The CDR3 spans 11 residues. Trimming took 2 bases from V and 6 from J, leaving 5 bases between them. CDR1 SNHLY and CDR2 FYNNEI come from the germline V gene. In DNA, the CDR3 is TGTGCCAGCAGTGAACTCCTCGAGCAGTACGTC. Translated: CASSELLEQYV.

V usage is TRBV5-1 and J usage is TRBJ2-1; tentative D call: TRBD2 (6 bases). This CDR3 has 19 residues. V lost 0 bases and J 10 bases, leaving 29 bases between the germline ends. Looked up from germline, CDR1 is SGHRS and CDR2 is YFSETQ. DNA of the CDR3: TGCGCCAGCAGCTTGGCAAAGGGGACTTTTCACTCACAAGGAGGCGAGCAGTTCTTC. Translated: CASSLAKGTFHSQGGEQFF.

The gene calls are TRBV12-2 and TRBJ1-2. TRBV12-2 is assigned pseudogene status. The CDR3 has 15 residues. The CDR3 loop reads CASRFSTTHNYGYTF. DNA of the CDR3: TGTGCAAGTCGCTTCTCAACTACGCATAACTATGGCTACACCTTC.

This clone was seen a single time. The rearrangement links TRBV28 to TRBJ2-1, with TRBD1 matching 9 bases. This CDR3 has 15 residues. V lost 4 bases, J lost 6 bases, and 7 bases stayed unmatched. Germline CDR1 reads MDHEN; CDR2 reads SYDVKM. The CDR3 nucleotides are TGTGCCAGCAGTTCCGGGGGGACAGGGAGCAATGAGCAGTTCTTC. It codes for CASSSGGTGSNEQFF.

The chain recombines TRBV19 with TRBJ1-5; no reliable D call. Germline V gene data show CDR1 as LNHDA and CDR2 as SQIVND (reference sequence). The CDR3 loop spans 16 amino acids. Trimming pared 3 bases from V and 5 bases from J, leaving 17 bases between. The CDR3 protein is CASSMELGSPYQPQHF. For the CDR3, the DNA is TGTGCCAGTAGTATGGAACTGGGCAGTCCTTATCAGCCCCAGCATTTT.

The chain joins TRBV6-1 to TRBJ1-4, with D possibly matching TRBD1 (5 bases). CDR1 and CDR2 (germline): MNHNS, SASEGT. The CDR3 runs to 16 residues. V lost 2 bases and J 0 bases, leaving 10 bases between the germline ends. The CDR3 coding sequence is TGTGCCAGCAGTGAAACCAGGGTAGCAACTAATGAAAAACTGTTTTTT. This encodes CASSETRVATNEKLFF.

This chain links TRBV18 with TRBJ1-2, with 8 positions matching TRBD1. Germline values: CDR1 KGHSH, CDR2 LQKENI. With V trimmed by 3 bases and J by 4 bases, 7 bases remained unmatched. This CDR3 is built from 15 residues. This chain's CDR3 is CASSPGTGVAYGYTF. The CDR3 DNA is TGTGCCAGCTCACCCGGGACAGGAGTCGCCTATGGCTACACCTTC. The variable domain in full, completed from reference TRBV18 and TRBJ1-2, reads NAGVMQNPRHLVRRRGQEARLRCSPMKGHSHVYWYRQLPEEGLKFMVYLQKENIIDESGMPKERFSAEFPKEGPSILRIQQVVRGDSAAYFCASSPGTGVAYGYTFGSGTRLTVV.